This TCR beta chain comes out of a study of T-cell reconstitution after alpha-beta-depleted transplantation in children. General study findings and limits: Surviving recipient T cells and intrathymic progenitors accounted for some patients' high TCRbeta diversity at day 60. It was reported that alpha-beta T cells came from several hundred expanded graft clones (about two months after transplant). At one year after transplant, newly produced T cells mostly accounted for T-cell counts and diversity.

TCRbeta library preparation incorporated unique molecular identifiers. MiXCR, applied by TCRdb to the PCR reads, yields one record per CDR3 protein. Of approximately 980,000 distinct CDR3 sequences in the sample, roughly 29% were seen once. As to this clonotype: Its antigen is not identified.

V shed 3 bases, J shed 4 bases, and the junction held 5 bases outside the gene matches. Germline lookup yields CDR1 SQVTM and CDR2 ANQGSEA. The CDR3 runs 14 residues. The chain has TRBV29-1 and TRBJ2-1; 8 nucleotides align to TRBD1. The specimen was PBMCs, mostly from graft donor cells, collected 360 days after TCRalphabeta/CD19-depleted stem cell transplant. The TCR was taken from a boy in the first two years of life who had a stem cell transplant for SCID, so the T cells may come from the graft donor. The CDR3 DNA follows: TGCAGCGTTGAGAGACAGGGGAGATACAATGAGCAGTTCTTC. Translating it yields CSVERQGRYNEQFF.